These T cell receptor beta chains were read from a single sample in a study of cytotoxic CD8 clonotypes in ibrutinib-treated CLL. TCRdb's copy holds only in-frame clones and misses some; the assay was immunoSEQ multiplex PCR. The sample has about 39,000 clones, about 70% seen once. The sequencing used PBMCs, collected at disease progression, from a patient treated with ibrutinib. These receptors were obtained from a human donor with chronic lymphocytic leukemia. Each CDR3 is given with its conserved first and last residue. Each record gives: J gene, D gene, clone size, V gene, CDR3 protein, CDR3 DNA. A D gene is named only where the DNA matches it firmly. Clone sizes are given selectively: once, few, many, or a class where the clone is expanded.

J: TRBJ1-1
D: TRBD1
size: .
V: TRBV29-1
CDR3: CSVGQGNTEAFF
DNA: TGCAGCGTTGGACAGGGCAACACTGAAGCTTTCTTT

J: TRBJ2-1
D: .
size: .
V: TRBV11-3
CDR3: CASSQGLEGGEQFF
DNA: TGTGCCAGCAGCCAAGGCCTGGAGGGAGGTGAGCAGTTCTTC

J: TRBJ1-2
D: .
size: .
V: TRBV30
CDR3: CAWSVRGPYGYTF
DNA: TGTGCCTGGAGTGTAAGAGGCCCCTATGGCTACACCTTC

J: TRBJ1-2
D: TRBD1
size: .
V: TRBV5-1
CDR3: CASSFNSGTGEGYTF
DNA: TGCGCCAGCAGCTTTAACTCCGGGACAGGGGAAGGCTACACCTTC

J: TRBJ1-2
D: TRBD1
size: .
V: TRBV27
CDR3: CASSLSRGLGGYTF
DNA: TGTGCCAGCAGTTTAAGCAGGGGGTTAGGTGGCTACACCTTC

J: TRBJ2-3
D: TRBD1
size: few
V: TRBV7-8
CDR3: CASSRDRTTDTQYF
DNA: TGTGCCAGCAGCCGGGACAGAACGACAGATACGCAGTATTTT

J: TRBJ2-3
D: .
size: .
V: TRBV9
CDR3: CASSVGPNLEDTQYF
DNA: TGTGCCAGCAGCGTCGGGCCGAATCTTGAAGATACGCAGTATTTT

J: TRBJ2-3
D: TRBD1
size: .
V: TRBV5-1
CDR3: CASSFDRVADTQYF
DNA: TGCGCCAGCAGCTTTGACAGGGTTGCAGATACGCAGTATTTT

J: TRBJ2-3
D: .
size: .
V: TRBV19
CDR3: CASMGRGTLGTLTDTQYF
DNA: TGTGCCAGTATGGGGAGGGGGACCCTCGGGACTCTCACAGATACGCAGTATTTT

J: TRBJ2-7
D: TRBD2
size: few
V: TRBV2
CDR3: CASSERRLAGREQYF
DNA: TGTGCCAGCAGTGAAAGGCGGCTAGCGGGGCGCGAGCAGTACTTC

J: TRBJ2-7
D: TRBD1
size: .
V: TRBV11-1
CDR3: CASSLAWGQGEEQYF
DNA: TGTGCCAGCAGCTTAGCATGGGGACAGGGTGAAGAGCAGTACTTC

J: TRBJ2-7
D: TRBD1
size: few
V: TRBV2
CDR3: CASRRDGQGREQYF
DNA: TGTGCCAGCAGGAGGGATGGACAGGGTAGAGAGCAGTACTTC

J: TRBJ1-4
D: TRBD1
size: .
V: TRBV19
CDR3: CASSMLGLDRGRSNEKLFF
DNA: TGTGCCAGTAGTATGTTGGGGCTAGACAGGGGGCGATCTAATGAAAAACTGTTTTTT

J: TRBJ2-2
D: .
size: .
V: TRBV27
CDR3: CASSLRLNTGELFF
DNA: TGTGCCAGCAGTTTACGACTTAACACCGGGGAGCTGTTTTTT

J: TRBJ1-2
D: .
size: .
V: TRBV11-3
CDR3: CASSLDGGVERGYTF
DNA: TGTGCCAGCAGCTTAGATGGAGGGGTCGAGCGTGGCTACACCTTC

J: TRBJ1-3
D: TRBD1
size: .
V: TRBV7-8
CDR3: CASRQGTGNTIYF
DNA: TGTGCCAGCAGACAGGGGACGGGAAACACCATATATTTT

J: TRBJ2-5
D: TRBD2
size: .
V: TRBV5-1
CDR3: CASSLTRGSGRPRETQYF
DNA: TGCGCCAGCAGCTTGACGAGGGGTAGCGGGAGGCCCCGCGAGACCCAGTACTTC

J: TRBJ2-7
D: TRBD2
size: .
V: TRBV6-6
CDR3: CASSYERDYEQYF
DNA: TGTGCCAGCAGTTACGAGCGGGACTACGAGCAGTACTTC

J: TRBJ2-1
D: TRBD2
size: medium-sized
V: TRBV6-1
CDR3: CATAPAGESNEQFF
DNA: TGTGCCACCGCACCAGCGGGAGAAAGCAATGAGCAGTTCTTC

J: TRBJ1-1
D: .
size: .
V: TRBV29-1
CDR3: CSVRQARFMNTEAFF
DNA: TGCAGCGTCAGACAGGCCCGATTCATGAACACTGAAGCTTTCTTT

J: TRBJ2-1
D: .
size: .
V: TRBV19
CDR3: CASSIEGTEQFF
DNA: TGTGCCAGTAGTATAGAGGGGACGGAGCAGTTCTTC

J: TRBJ2-7
D: TRBD1
size: .
V: TRBV19
CDR3: CASSLSGTALYEQYF
DNA: TGTGCCAGTAGTCTCTCCGGGACAGCCTTATACGAGCAGTACTTC

J: TRBJ1-6
D: .
size: .
V: TRBV5-1
CDR3: CASSQDSLNSPLHF
DNA: TGCGCCAGCAGCCAGGACAGCCTGAATTCACCCCTCCACTTT

J: TRBJ2-3
D: .
size: .
V: TRBV11-3
CDR3: CASSRTTRTDTQYF
DNA: TGTGCCAGCAGCCGGACGACTAGAACAGATACGCAGTATTTT

J: TRBJ2-1
D: .
size: .
V: TRBV7-2
CDR3: CASSRTQSNEQFF
DNA: TGTGCCAGCAGCCGGACGCAGAGCAATGAGCAGTTCTTC

J: TRBJ2-1
D: TRBD1
size: once
V: TRBV27
CDR3: CASSWTGALNEQFF
DNA: TGTGCCAGCAGCTGGACAGGGGCCTTGAATGAGCAGTTCTTC

J: TRBJ1-3
D: .
size: .
V: TRBV2
CDR3: CASAGSSGNTIYF
DNA: TGTGCCAGTGCGGGTAGCTCTGGAAACACCATATATTTT

J: TRBJ1-2
D: .
size: .
V: TRBV19
CDR3: CASSFGQMLFGYTF
DNA: TGTGCCAGTAGTTTCGGACAGATGCTTTTTGGCTACACCTTC

J: TRBJ2-7
D: TRBD1
size: .
V: TRBV28
CDR3: CASRVWTGGYEQYF
DNA: TGTGCCAGCAGAGTCTGGACAGGGGGCTACGAGCAGTACTTC

J: TRBJ1-6
D: TRBD1
size: few
V: TRBV6-1
CDR3: CASRTGANSPLHF
DNA: TGTGCCAGCAGGACAGGGGCAAATTCACCCCTCCACTTT

J: TRBJ2-3
D: TRBD2
size: .
V: TRBV28
CDR3: CASSSPTSGRGADTQYF
DNA: TGTGCCAGCAGTTCTCCGACTAGCGGGAGAGGGGCAGATACGCAGTATTTT

J: TRBJ2-7
D: .
size: .
V: TRBV10-3
CDR3: CAISGGPASYEQYF
DNA: TGTGCCATCAGTGGTGGGCCCGCCTCCTACGAGCAGTACTTC

J: TRBJ1-4
D: TRBD1
size: .
V: TRBV27
CDR3: CASRLRGQAKKAVNEKLFF
DNA: TGTGCCAGCAGACTAAGGGGACAGGCTAAAAAAGCGGTTAATGAAAAACTGTTTTTT

J: TRBJ1-4
D: .
size: .
V: TRBV19
CDR3: CASSIFGGVGKELFF
DNA: TGTGCCAGTAGTATTTTTGGAGGGGTCGGTAAGGAACTGTTTTTT

J: TRBJ2-7
D: .
size: .
V: TRBV5-6
CDR3: CASSLGGISMYF
DNA: TGTGCCAGCAGCTTGGGAGGGATTAGTATGTACTTC

J: TRBJ1-2
D: .
size: few
V: TRBV6-5
CDR3: CASRVRGDYGYTF
DNA: TGTGCCAGCAGGGTCAGAGGGGACTATGGCTACACCTTC

J: TRBJ2-6
D: .
size: .
V: TRBV11-2
CDR3: CASNQNAGANVLTF
DNA: TGTGCCAGCAATCAGAACGCCGGGGCCAACGTCCTGACTTTC

J: TRBJ1-1
D: .
size: .
V: TRBV18
CDR3: CASSLNGGENTEAFF
DNA: TGTGCCAGCTCCCTAAATGGGGGGGAGAACACTGAAGCTTTCTTT

J: TRBJ1-1
D: .
size: .
V: TRBV6-1
CDR3: CASSEEIGRQAAFF
DNA: TGTGCCAGCAGTGAAGAGATCGGAAGACAGGCGGCTTTCTTT

J: TRBJ2-2
D: .
size: .
V: TRBV7-7
CDR3: CAYKTAGELFF
DNA: TGTGCCTACAAGACAGCAGGGGAGCTGTTTTTT

J: TRBJ2-5
D: .
size: .
V: TRBV11-3
CDR3: CASSRDSETQYF
DNA: TGTGCCAGCAGCCGGGATTCAGAGACCCAGTACTTC

J: TRBJ2-2
D: TRBD2
size: .
V: TRBV11-2
CDR3: CASTAGGRGTGELFF
DNA: TGTGCCAGCACCGCCGGGGGGAGGGGCACCGGGGAGCTGTTTTTT

J: TRBJ2-1
D: TRBD2
size: .
V: TRBV5-1
CDR3: CASSQTSGYNEQFF
DNA: TGCGCCAGCAGTCAGACTAGCGGTTACAATGAGCAGTTCTTC

J: TRBJ1-3
D: TRBD1
size: .
V: TRBV5-1
CDR3: CASSSGDRTGNTIYF
DNA: TGCGCCAGCAGCTCGGGGGACAGAACTGGAAACACCATATATTTT

J: TRBJ2-3
D: TRBD2
size: .
V: TRBV5-1
CDR3: CASSLRLAGADTQYF
DNA: TGCGCCAGCAGCTTGCGCCTAGCGGGAGCAGATACGCAGTATTTT

J: TRBJ2-7
D: .
size: few
V: TRBV9
CDR3: CASSVQGSYEQYF
DNA: TGTGCCAGCAGCGTCCAGGGCTCCTACGAGCAGTACTTC

J: TRBJ2-1
D: TRBD1
size: .
V: TRBV7-3
CDR3: CASSRDRVPYNEQFF
DNA: TGTGCCAGCAGCCGGGACAGGGTGCCCTACAATGAGCAGTTCTTC